These T cell receptor beta chains were read from a single sample in a study of cytomegalovirus exposure and HLA in healthy donors. The protocol was immunoSEQ multiplex PCR, while the TCRdb copy is restricted to in-frame clones and leaves out a portion. In the table there are around 210,000 clones, approximately 81% of which are singletons. Sequenced input: PBMCs. The receptor source for this set is a girl aged 2 to 10 in good health and CMV-seronegative. The CDR3 runs from the conserved cysteine through the conserved F or W. The D gene is left open where the match is weak. Some rows mark clone size as missing; the rest say once, few, many or name a class of expanded clone.

j_gene	d_gene	v_gene	abundance	CDR3nt	CDR3aa
TRBJ2-7	TRBD1	TRBV5-1	.	TGCGCCAGCAGCGCACAGGGGGCGGCCTACGAGCAGTACTTC	CASSAQGAAYEQYF
TRBJ2-1	TRBD1	TRBV7-9	.	TGTGCCAGCAGCTGGACCGGGACAGGAATCAATGAGCAGTTCTTC	CASSWTGTGINEQFF
TRBJ2-1	.	TRBV5-4	few	TGTGCCAGCAGCTTGGATAGAACCCCCTCCTACAATGAGCAGTTCTTC	CASSLDRTPSYNEQFF
TRBJ1-1	.	TRBV5-4	.	TGTGCCAGCAGCTTGGCCAAGTCAGAACTGAACACTGAAGCTTTCTTT	CASSLAKSELNTEAFF
TRBJ1-6	.	TRBV9	.	TGTGCCAGCAGCGTGGCGGATAGCTCCTATAATTCACCCCTCCACTTT	CASSVADSSYNSPLHF
TRBJ1-1	TRBD1	TRBV19	few	TGTGCCAGTAGTACGCCGGGACAGGGGGGCACTGAAGCTTTCTTT	CASSTPGQGGTEAFF
TRBJ1-2	.	TRBV6-4	.	TGTGCCAGCAGTGACTCAAGCAGGGCTAACTATGGCTACACCTTC	CASSDSSRANYGYTF
TRBJ1-2	TRBD1	TRBV19	.	TGTGCCAGTCTTAGGGGGCATGGCTACACCTTC	CASLRGHGYTF
TRBJ2-7	TRBD1	TRBV15	.	TGTGCCACCAGCCCCGGGACAGCGTCCTACGAGCAGTACTTC	CATSPGTASYEQYF
TRBJ1-6	.	TRBV6-1	.	TGTGCCAGCAGTTGGGGAGGGGCGAATAATTCACCCCTCCACTTT	CASSWGGANNSPLHF
TRBJ1-2	TRBD1	TRBV5-4	few	TGTGCCAGCAGCTTGGTTACAGGGGGCGCGGATGGCTACACCTTC	CASSLVTGGADGYTF
TRBJ2-2	TRBD1	TRBV4-2	.	TGTGCCAGCAGCCAAGACCCAGACAGGGGCTACAGGGAGCTGTTTTTT	CASSQDPDRGYRELFF
TRBJ2-5	TRBD2	TRBV7-8	.	TGTGCCAGCAGCTTAAGCGGGGGTGAAGGGACCCAGTACTTC	CASSLSGGEGTQYF
TRBJ2-7	TRBD2	TRBV6-4	.	TGTGCCAGCAGTGACTCCGGGACTAGCGGCTACGAGCAGTACTTC	CASSDSGTSGYEQYF
TRBJ2-3	TRBD2	TRBV7-6	.	TGTGCCAGCAGCTTAGAGCTAGGGACTAGCGGGAGGAGTACAGATACGCAGTATTTT	CASSLELGTSGRSTDTQYF
TRBJ2-7	.	TRBV10-3	once	TGTGCCATCAGCGGGACACTTACCTACGAGCAGTACTTC	CAISGTLTYEQYF
TRBJ2-3	TRBD2	TRBV4-1	.	TGCGCCAGCAGCCAAGCGTTGGGGGGAGGGCCGGGGGATACGCAGTATTTT	CASSQALGGGPGDTQYF
TRBJ1-2	TRBD1	TRBV6-5	.	TGTGCCAGCAGTTACACCAAAGGACAGGGGGGACAAGGCTACACCTTC	CASSYTKGQGGQGYTF
TRBJ1-1	.	TRBV25-1	.	TGTGCCAGCAGTGGACAGCGTCTAAGGGGGGCTTTCTTT	CASSGQRLRGAFF
TRBJ2-5	TRBD1	TRBV18	.	TGTGCCAGCTCACGCCTGTCGACAGGGGAGGTTGAGACCCAGTACTTC	CASSRLSTGEVETQYF
TRBJ1-1	TRBD1	TRBV6-1	few	TGTGCCAGCAGTCCTTTGGGACAGGGGCGGTCTGAAGCTTTCTTT	CASSPLGQGRSEAFF
TRBJ1-6	TRBD1	TRBV2	.	TGTGCCAGCAGTGGTGGACAGGGGCCCCCACCCCTCCACTTT	CASSGGQGPPPLHF
TRBJ1-6	.	TRBV7-9	.	TGTGCCAGCAACTTTTTTGCAGGGGATTCACCCCTCCACTTT	CASNFFAGDSPLHF
TRBJ2-7	TRBD2	TRBV7-8	.	TGTGCCAGCAGCTTCAGCGGGGACCCGGGCGAGCAGTACTTC	CASSFSGDPGEQYF
TRBJ1-1	.	TRBV6-1	.	TGTGCCAGCAGTGTTAGGGGAGGGAACACTGAAGCTTTCTTT	CASSVRGGNTEAFF
TRBJ2-5	.	TRBV6-4	few	TGTGCCAGCAGTGACGGTAGTTTCCCAGAGACCCAGTACTTC	CASSDGSFPETQYF
TRBJ2-7	.	TRBV7-2	.	TGTGCCAGCAGCTTAGCCGGGTTGAGGTTCAAGTCTTCCTACGAGCAGTACTTC	CASSLAGLRFKSSYEQYF
TRBJ1-4	TRBD1	TRBV6-5	.	TGTGCCAGCAGTTACTTCGGGACAGCGCAAAAACTGTTTTTT	CASSYFGTAQKLFF
TRBJ1-2	TRBD1	TRBV19	few	TGTGCCAGTGGGACAGGGGCTAACTATGGCTACACCTTC	CASGTGANYGYTF
TRBJ1-1	.	TRBV6-5	few	TGTGCCAGCAGTTCTCTCACTGAAGCTTTCTTT	CASSSLTEAFF
TRBJ2-1	.	TRBV6-5	.	TGTGCCAGCAGTTATAAGAGGGGGGGCCTTGACAATGAGCAGTTCTTC	CASSYKRGGLDNEQFF
TRBJ2-7	.	TRBV5-6	.	TGTGCCAGCAGCCTCTACATCAGACCCAGGGGCTCCTACGAGCAGTACTTC	CASSLYIRPRGSYEQYF
TRBJ1-2	TRBD1	TRBV19	.	TGTGCCAGTAGTATGAGGACAGGCAACTATGGCTACACCTTC	CASSMRTGNYGYTF
TRBJ2-7	TRBD1	TRBV6-5	.	TGTGCCAGCAGAAAGGACAGGGGGCTCGACGAGCAGTACTTC	CASRKDRGLDEQYF
TRBJ1-2	TRBD1	TRBV25-1	.	TGTGCCAGCCTGGGACAGGGCCCCCCCTATGGCTACACCTTC	CASLGQGPPYGYTF
TRBJ2-3	TRBD2	TRBV13	few	TGTGCCAGCAGTCAGACTAGCGGGAGCACAGATACGCAGTATTTT	CASSQTSGSTDTQYF
TRBJ2-1	.	TRBV5-1	once	TGCGCCAGCACCAAGCCCCCCTACAATGAGCAGTTCTTC	CASTKPPYNEQFF
TRBJ2-1	.	TRBV6-1	.	TGTGCCAGCAGTGAAGCGCTGGTGGGAAACGGGGGTTGGGAGCAGTTCTTC	CASSEALVGNGGWEQFF
TRBJ1-2	.	TRBV11-2	.	TGTGCCAGCAGCCCCCTGGTGCCAGGGAACTATGGCTACACCTTC	CASSPLVPGNYGYTF
TRBJ2-7	TRBD1	TRBV30	few	TGTGCCTGGAGCGCCGGGACAGGGGAACACGAGCAGTACTTC	CAWSAGTGEHEQYF
TRBJ2-3	TRBD2	TRBV7-6	.	TGTGCCAGCAGCCTTCGACTAGCGGGACGCACAGATACGCAGTATTTT	CASSLRLAGRTDTQYF
TRBJ2-6	.	TRBV6-1	few	TGTGCCAGCAGTGAGTTCTCCGGGGCCAACGTCCTGACTTTC	CASSEFSGANVLTF
TRBJ2-7	.	TRBV5-1	.	TGCGCCAGCCGCCGTGCGCGGGACTGGTCCTACGAGCAGTACTTC	CASRRARDWSYEQYF
TRBJ2-2	.	TRBV4-2	.	TGTGCCAGCAGCCAACTAGGAAGGGGCGGGGAGCTGTTTTTT	CASSQLGRGGELFF
TRBJ1-1	.	TRBV18	.	TGTGCCAGCTCACCAGGGCCCATTAACACTGAAGCTTTCTTT	CASSPGPINTEAFF
TRBJ1-5	TRBD1	TRBV7-3	.	TGTGCCAGCAGCTCCGGGACAGGAGGGTTCCAGCCCCAGCATTTT	CASSSGTGGFQPQHF
TRBJ2-7	.	TRBV5-1	.	TGCGCCAGCAGCTGGCTTAAGGACAAGAGCTACGAGCAGTACTTC	CASSWLKDKSYEQYF
TRBJ2-1	TRBD2	TRBV6-1	.	TGTGCCAGCAGTGCCGGGACTAGCTACAATGAGCAGTTCTTC	CASSAGTSYNEQFF
TRBJ1-3	TRBD1	TRBV29-1	.	TGCAGCGTATCGGACAGGGCGGGAAACACCATATATTTT	CSVSDRAGNTIYF
TRBJ2-1	TRBD2	TRBV7-9	.	TGTGCCAGCAGCTCTCGACTAGCGGGGGGGAGCAATGAGCAGTTCTTC	CASSSRLAGGSNEQFF
TRBJ1-6	.	TRBV5-4	.	TGTGCCAGCAGCTCGGGACTCTCCTATAATTCACCCCTCCACTTT	CASSSGLSYNSPLHF
TRBJ2-7	.	TRBV30	.	TGTGCCTGGAGCGGGGGGCACTCCTACGAGCAGTACTTC	CAWSGGHSYEQYF
TRBJ1-5	TRBD1	TRBV30	.	TGTGCCTGGAGTGGGGGACAGGGAGGTCAGCCCCAGCATTTT	CAWSGGQGGQPQHF
TRBJ2-6	.	TRBV5-6	.	TGTGCCAGCAGCTCTCTAGCAAGGAGGCCCCCCATCGTCCTGACTTTC	CASSSLARRPPIVLTF
TRBJ2-2	.	TRBV2	.	TGTGCCAGCGGTCAGGGGGGCACCGGGGAGCTGTTTTTT	CASGQGGTGELFF